The 20 T cell receptor beta chains below come from one sample, sequenced in a study of blood T cells in healthy people across ages. With a J-beta primer mix and a sample-barcoded 5' primer, a second PCR ran about 7 to 12 cycles. MiXCR was run by TCRdb on the 5' RACE reads, yielding one entry per CDR3 protein. The repertoire holds about 830,000 distinct CDR3 sequences, around 68% seen once, with roughly a quarter in the top ten. The sequenced sample was blood. The receptors come from a man aged 25 to 40 in good health.

CDR3 loop: CSASSGGDGYTF. The CDR3 DNA reads as TGCAGTGCTAGTTCAGGGGGCGATGGCTACACCTTC. The rearrangement joins TRBV20-1 to TRBJ1-2; 8 bases match TRBD1. The germline V gene encodes CDR1 DFQATT and CDR2 SNEGSKA (reference sequence). The CDR3 totals 12 residues. The ends lost 3 bases at V and 6 bases at J; junction bases unmatched: 3.

There are a few counts of this clonotype. DNA of the CDR3: TGTGCCAGCAGTAGGGTAACCTACGAGCAGTACTTC. Residues: CASSRVTYEQYF. This chain joins TRBV14 and TRBJ2-7; no clear D. The CDR3 is 12 amino acids. Trimming removed 6 bases at V and 2 bases at J, with 8 bases between. CDR1 and CDR2 (germline): SGHDN, FVKESK.

The rearrangement links TRBV9 to TRBJ2-7, with 7 bases fitting TRBD1. The CDR3 is 14 residues long. The V and J ends lost 0 bases and 3 bases, in that order; junction bases with no gene match: 3. Germline V gene sequence: CDR1 SGDLS, CDR2 YYNGEE. The CDR3 region has the DNA TGTGCCAGCAGCGTAGATGGGACAGACTACGAGCAGTACTTC. Translation: CASSVDGTDYEQYF. Full variable domain (outside the CDR3, taken from reference TRBV9 and TRBJ2-7): DSGVTQTPKHLITATGQRVTLRCSPRSGDLSVYWYQQSLDQGLQFLIQYYNGEERAKGNILERFSAQQFPDLHSELNLSSLELGDSALYFCASSVDGTDYEQYFGPGTRLTVT.

V gene TRBV6-2 or TRBV6-3 combines with J gene TRBJ2-5; TRBD1 might be the D (5 bases). The germline CDR1 and CDR2 sequences are MNHEY and SVGEGT. With 6 bases removed from V and 4 bases from J, the gap between germline ends came to 18 bases. The CDR3 spans 15 residues. CDR3 protein: CASRPQAGSLETQYF. In nucleotides, the CDR3 is TGTGCCAGCAGACCCCAAGCAGGGTCTCTAGAGACCCAGTACTTC.

This chain's CDR3 is CASSTLSAGAGDEQFF. As DNA, the CDR3 is TGTGCCAGCAGTACACTTAGCGCGGGGGCCGGGGATGAGCAGTTCTTC. The rearrangement joins TRBV25-1 to TRBJ2-1, with D possibly TRBD2 on 7 matching bases. The CDR3 extends over 16 amino acids. With 5 bases removed from V and 8 bases from J, the gap between germline ends came to 22 bases. Germline V gene lookup returns CDR1 MGHDK and CDR2 SYGVNS.

J is TRBJ2-7 and V is TRBV20-1; 8 bases fit TRBD2. Germline loops: CDR1 DFQATT, CDR2 SNEGSKA (reference sequence). V trimming: 0 bases; J trimming: 2 bases; junction bases outside the gene matches: 9. The CDR3 is made up of 16 amino acids. As DNA, the CDR3 is TGCAGTGCTAGAGACCCCCAGGGCGGGGGGACCTACGAGCAGTACTTC. It is translated as CSARDPQGGGTYEQYF.

The gene calls are TRBV20-1 and TRBJ2-4; D is unclear. The ends were cut back, 6 bases at V and 0 bases at J, with 18 bases in the middle. The CDR3 runs to 16 residues. Germline V gene sequence: CDR1 DFQATT, CDR2 SNEGSKA (reference sequence). The CDR3 is CSATFPGPPAKNIQYF. The CDR3, as DNA: TGCAGTGCCACATTCCCGGGTCCCCCAGCCAAAAACATTCAGTACTTC.

This clonotype was picked up a small number of times. The genes are TRBV15 and TRBJ2-3; TRBD2 matches at 7 bases. The CDR3 consists of 15 residues. The V segment lost 0 bases and the J segment 3 bases; nucleotides outside the gene matches: 3. The germline CDR1 and CDR2 sequences are LNHNV and YYDKDF (reference sequence). The CDR3 nucleotides read TGTGCCACCAGCAGAGAAAGGGGAGGGACAGATACGCAGTATTTT. Translated, it gives CATSRERGGTDTQYF.

This clonotype came up a few times. The CDR3 DNA reads as TGTGCCAGCACCCGACCGGGACAGAGCTCCTACGAGCAGTACTTC. It specifies CASTRPGQSSYEQYF. The chain employs TRBV7-2 and TRBJ2-7; 7 bases fit TRBD1. V lost 7 bases to trimming and J lost 0 bases; unmatched junction nucleotides: 9. There are 15 residues in the CDR3. Per germline, CDR1 SGHTA and CDR2 FQGNSA.

The genes are TRBV7-9 and TRBJ2-7; no firm D call. Trimming pared 7 bases from V and 0 bases from J, leaving 16 bases between. Germline V gene lookup returns CDR1 SEHNR and CDR2 FQNEAQ (reference sequence). This CDR3 is built from 15 residues. The CDR3 sequence is CASKGSGRASYEQYF. The CDR3 nucleotides are TGTGCCAGCAAAGGGTCCGGTCGCGCCTCCTACGAGCAGTACTTC.

The rearrangement joins TRBV9 to TRBJ1-6; possible D gene TRBD1, 5 bases. Germline V gene sequence: CDR1 SGDLS, CDR2 YYNGEE. The CDR3 runs to 16 residues. Trimming stripped 3 bases from V and 7 bases from J, with 17 bases between. This CDR3 is CASSAAHSGGNSPLHF. The CDR3 region has the DNA TGTGCCAGCAGCGCCGCTCACAGCGGGGGGAATTCACCCCTCCACTTT. The whole variable domain, remainder taken from reference TRBV9 and TRBJ1-6, is DSGVTQTPKHLITATGQRVTLRCSPRSGDLSVYWYQQSLDQGLQFLIQYYNGEERAKGNILERFSAQQFPDLHSELNLSSLELGDSALYFCASSAAHSGGNSPLHFGNGTRLTVT.

The gene calls are TRBV7-2 and TRBJ2-4; possible D gene TRBD2, 7 bases. Trimming removed 0 bases from V and 1 base from J, with 10 bases in between. This CDR3 has 16 residues. CDR1 and CDR2 from the germline V gene are SGHTA and FQGNSA. The CDR3 nucleotides are TGTGCCAGCAGCTTAGCGGGGGGGCCTGCCAAAAACATTCAGTACTTC. Its translation: CASSLAGGPAKNIQYF. Full variable domain (missing parts from reference TRBV7-2 and TRBJ2-4): GAGVSQSPSNKVTEKGKDVELRCDPISGHTALYWYRQSLGQGLEFLIYFQGNSAPDKSGLPSDRFSAERTGGSVSTLTIQRTQQEDSAVYLCASSLAGGPAKNIQYFGAGTRLSVL.

The rearrangement joins TRBV3-1 to TRBJ2-5; the D call may be TRBD1 or TRBD2 (5 bases each). Trimming shortened V by 5 bases and J by 7 bases, and 14 bases separated the two germline ends. The CDR3 length is 13 residues. Germline values: CDR1 LGHDT, CDR2 YNNKEL (reference sequence). The CDR3 region has the DNA TGTGCCAGCAGCTATCGGGATAGGGGGACCCAGTACTTC. Protein product: CASSYRDRGTQYF.

The chain joins TRBV7-2 to TRBJ2-3; the D gene is possibly TRBD2 (6 bases). CDR1 SGHTA and CDR2 FQGNSA come from the germline V gene. This CDR3 is built from 15 residues. The V gene lost 0 bases and the J gene lost 6 bases, with 13 bases spanning the gap. The CDR3 loop reads CASSLAIGTWDTQYF. The CDR3 DNA reads TGTGCCAGCAGCTTAGCGATAGGGACTTGGGATACGCAGTATTTT.

The chain carries TRBV12-3 or TRBV12-4 and TRBJ2-7; possibly TRBD1 for D (5 bases). V shed 1 base and J shed 6 bases, with 10 bases lying between them. CDR3 length: 13 amino acids. The CDR3 DNA is TGTGCCAGCAGTTTAGTCCAGGGTAGCGAGCAGTACTTC. This codes for CASSLVQGSEQYF.

This clonotype was detected a few times. Written as DNA, the CDR3 is TGCAGCGTTGAGACAGCCTCCTACGAGCAGTACTTC. It codes for CSVETASYEQYF. This chain links TRBV29-1 with TRBJ2-7, with D perhaps TRBD1 (5 bases). The CDR3 consists of 12 residues. CDR1 SQVTM and CDR2 ANQGSEA come from the germline V gene. Trimming shortened V by 3 bases and J by 0 bases, and 6 bases separated the two germline ends.

This clonotype was seen a handful of times. Compared with germline, one end of the junction differs, possibly owing to a read error. The chain has TRBV5-1 and TRBJ2-5; TRBD1 agrees at 8 bases. The CDR3 has 14 amino acids. The germline V gene has CDR1 SGHRS and CDR2 YFSETQ. DNA of the CDR3: TGTGCCAGCAGCCCTGACAGGGGAGAAGAGACCCAGTACTTC. Translating it yields CASSPDRGEETQYF.

This chain connects TRBV29-1 to TRBJ2-1; 8 positions agree with TRBD1. J lost 13 bases, V lost 6 bases, and 14 bases had no gene match. Germline-derived CDR1 and CDR2 are SQVTM and ANQGSEA. The CDR3 is 13 residues long. The CDR3 nucleotides are TGCAGCGTGACCGACAGGGGAGAAGAGACCCAGTTCTTC. Protein sequence: CSVTDRGEETQFF.

The gene calls are TRBV7-2 and TRBJ2-7; a possible D gene is TRBD1 (6 bases). The germline V gene has CDR1 SGHTA and CDR2 FQGNSA. The CDR3 has 14 amino acids. Between the trimmed V and J ends, which lost 1 base and 2 bases, there was a span of 9 bases. CDR3 sequence (DNA): TGTACCAGCAGCTTAGAACAGGGTGCCTACGAGCAGTACTTC. Protein product: CTSSLEQGAYEQYF.

This chain joins TRBV2 and TRBJ2-4; 11 nucleotides align to TRBD1. Germline CDR1 SNHLY, CDR2 FYNNEI. The CDR3 sequence is 14 residues long. Trimming cost V 7 bases and J 13 bases; bases outside gene matches: 12. The CDR3 is CASTPDRGPNEQYF. CDR3 DNA sequence: TGTGCCAGCACCCCGGACAGGGGGCCCAATGAGCAGTACTTC.